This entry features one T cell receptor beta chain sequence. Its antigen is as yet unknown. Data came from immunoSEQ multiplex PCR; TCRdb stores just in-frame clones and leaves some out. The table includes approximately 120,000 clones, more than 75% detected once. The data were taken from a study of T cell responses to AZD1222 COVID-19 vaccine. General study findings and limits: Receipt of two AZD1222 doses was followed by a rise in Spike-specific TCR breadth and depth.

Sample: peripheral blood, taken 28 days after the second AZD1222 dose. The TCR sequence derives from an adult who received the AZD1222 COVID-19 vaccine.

CDR3 sequence (DNA): TGTGCCAGCAGCCCGGAGGGACCGTTCCGGGGTCACAATCAGCCCCAGCATTTT. It codes for CASSPEGPFRGHNQPQHF. This chain connects TRBV3-1 (or the pseudogene TRBV3-2) to TRBJ1-5, with a possible D match to TRBD1 (5 bases). From germline, CDR1 is LGHDT and CDR2 YNNKEL (reference sequence). Between the trimmed V and J ends, which lost 4 bases and 3 bases, there was a span of 22 bases. The CDR3 spans 18 residues.